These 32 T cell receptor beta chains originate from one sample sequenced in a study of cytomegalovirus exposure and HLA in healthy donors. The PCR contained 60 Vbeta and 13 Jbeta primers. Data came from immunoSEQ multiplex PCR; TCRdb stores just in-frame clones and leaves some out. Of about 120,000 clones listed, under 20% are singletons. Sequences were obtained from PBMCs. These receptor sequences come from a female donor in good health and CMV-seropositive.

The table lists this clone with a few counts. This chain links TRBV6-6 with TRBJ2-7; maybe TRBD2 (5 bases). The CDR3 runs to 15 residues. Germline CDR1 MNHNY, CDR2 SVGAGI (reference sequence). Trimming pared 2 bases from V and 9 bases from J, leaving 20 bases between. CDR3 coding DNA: TGTGCCAGCAGTTACGTAACGGGGATCTACCTACGGCAGTACTTC. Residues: CASSYVTGIYLRQYF.

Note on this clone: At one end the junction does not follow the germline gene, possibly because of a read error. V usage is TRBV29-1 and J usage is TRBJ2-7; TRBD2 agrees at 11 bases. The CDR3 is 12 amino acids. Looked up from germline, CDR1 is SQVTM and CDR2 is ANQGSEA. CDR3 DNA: TGCAGCGTTAGACTAGCGGGGATTATTCAGCTCTTC. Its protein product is CSVRLAGIIQLF.

CDR3 region: CASSLGLAGSTDTQYF. The CDR3 DNA is TGTGCCAGCAGCTTGGGACTAGCTGGTAGCACAGATACGCAGTATTTT. The chain uses TRBV5-4 and TRBJ2-3; the match to TRBD2 covers 7 bases. V gave up 0 bases and J gave up 0 bases; unmatched junction bases: 4. The CDR3 is made up of 16 amino acids. Germline lookup yields CDR1 SGHNT and CDR2 YYREEE (reference sequence).

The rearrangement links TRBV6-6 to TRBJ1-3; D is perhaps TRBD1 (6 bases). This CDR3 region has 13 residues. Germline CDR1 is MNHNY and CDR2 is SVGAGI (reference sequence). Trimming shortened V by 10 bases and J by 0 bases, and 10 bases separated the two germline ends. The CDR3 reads CATQGSSGNTIYF. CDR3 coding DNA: TGTGCCACCCAGGGGAGCTCTGGAAACACCATATATTTT.

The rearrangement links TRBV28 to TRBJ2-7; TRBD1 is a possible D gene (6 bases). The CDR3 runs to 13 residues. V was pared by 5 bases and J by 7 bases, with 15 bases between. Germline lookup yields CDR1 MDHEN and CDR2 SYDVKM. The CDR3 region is CASSRPQGMEQYF. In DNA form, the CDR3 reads TGTGCCAGCAGTCGTCCCCAGGGGATGGAGCAGTACTTC. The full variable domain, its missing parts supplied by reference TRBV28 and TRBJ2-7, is DVKVTQSSRYLVKRTGEKVFLECVQDMDHENMFWYRQDPGLGLRLIYFSYDVKMKEKGDIPEGYSVSREKKERFSLILESASTNQTSMYLCASSRPQGMEQYFGPGTRLTVT.

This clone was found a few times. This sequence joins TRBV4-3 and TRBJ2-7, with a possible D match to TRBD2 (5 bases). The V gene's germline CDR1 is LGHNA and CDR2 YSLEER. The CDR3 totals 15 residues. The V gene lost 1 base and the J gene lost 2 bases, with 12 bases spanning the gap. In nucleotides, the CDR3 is TGCGCCAGCAGCCAAGGAAGACGGGGTACCTACGAGCAGTACTTC. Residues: CASSQGRRGTYEQYF.

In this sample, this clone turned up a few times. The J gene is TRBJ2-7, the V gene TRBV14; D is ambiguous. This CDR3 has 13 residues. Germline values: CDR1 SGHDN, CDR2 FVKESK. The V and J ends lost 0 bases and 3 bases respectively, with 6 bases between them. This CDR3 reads CASSQDLGYEQYF. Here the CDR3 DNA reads TGTGCCAGCAGCCAAGATCTAGGCTACGAGCAGTACTTC.

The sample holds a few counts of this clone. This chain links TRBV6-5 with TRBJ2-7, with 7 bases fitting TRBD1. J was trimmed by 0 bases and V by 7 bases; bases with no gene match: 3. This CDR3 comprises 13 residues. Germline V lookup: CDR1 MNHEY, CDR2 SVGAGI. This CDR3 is CASNRQGSYEQYF. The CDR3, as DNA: TGTGCCAGCAACAGACAGGGCTCCTACGAGCAGTACTTC.

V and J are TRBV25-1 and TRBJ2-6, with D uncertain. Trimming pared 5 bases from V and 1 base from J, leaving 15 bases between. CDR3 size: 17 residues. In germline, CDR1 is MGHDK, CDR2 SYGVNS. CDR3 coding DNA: TGTGCCAGCAGTCAGGCGCGAACTTCTTCTGGGGCCAACGTCCTGACTTTC. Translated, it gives CASSQARTSSGANVLTF.

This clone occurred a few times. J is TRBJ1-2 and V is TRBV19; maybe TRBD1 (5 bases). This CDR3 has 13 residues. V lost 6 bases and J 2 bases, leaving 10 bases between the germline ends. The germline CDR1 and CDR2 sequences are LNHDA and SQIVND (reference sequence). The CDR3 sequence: CASSPGWNYGYTF. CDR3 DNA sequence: TGTGCCAGTAGCCCAGGGTGGAACTATGGCTACACCTTC.

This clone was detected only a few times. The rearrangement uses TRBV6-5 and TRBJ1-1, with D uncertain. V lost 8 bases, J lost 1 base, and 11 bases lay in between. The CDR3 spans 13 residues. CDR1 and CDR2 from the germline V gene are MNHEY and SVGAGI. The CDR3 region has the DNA TGTGCCAGCTTGGCCAACGAGAACACTGAAGCTTTCTTT. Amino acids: CASLANENTEAFF.

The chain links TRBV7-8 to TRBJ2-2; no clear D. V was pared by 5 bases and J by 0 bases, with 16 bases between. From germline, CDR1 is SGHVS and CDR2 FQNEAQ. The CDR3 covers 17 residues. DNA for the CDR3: TGTGCCAGCAGCGAGACTTACGGGTTCGCGAACACCGGGGAGCTGTTTTTT. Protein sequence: CASSETYGFANTGELFF.

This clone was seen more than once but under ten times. The CDR3 region has the DNA TGCGCCAGCAGCCAACAAACAGGGATAACCTACGAGCAGTACTTC. It encodes CASSQQTGITYEQYF. The rearrangement uses TRBV4-3 and TRBJ2-7; D perhaps matches TRBD1 (6 bases). With 2 bases removed from V and 2 bases from J, the gap between germline ends came to 13 bases. Germline V gene sequence: CDR1 LGHNA, CDR2 YSLEER. This CDR3 region has 15 residues.

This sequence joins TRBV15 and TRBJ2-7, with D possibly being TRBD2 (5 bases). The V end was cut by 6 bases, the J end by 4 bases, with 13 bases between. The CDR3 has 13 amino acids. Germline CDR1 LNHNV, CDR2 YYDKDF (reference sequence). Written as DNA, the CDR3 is TGTGCCACCAGTTCGGGGATCACATACGAGCAGTACTTC. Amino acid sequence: CATSSGITYEQYF.

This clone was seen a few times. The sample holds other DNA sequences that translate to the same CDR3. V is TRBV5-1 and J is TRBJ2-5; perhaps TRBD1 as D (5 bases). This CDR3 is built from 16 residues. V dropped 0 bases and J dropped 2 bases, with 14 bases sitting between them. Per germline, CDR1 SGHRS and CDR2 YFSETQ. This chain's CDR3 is CASSLDGRTKQETQYF. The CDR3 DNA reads TGCGCCAGCAGCTTGGATGGCAGGACAAAGCAAGAGACCCAGTACTTC.

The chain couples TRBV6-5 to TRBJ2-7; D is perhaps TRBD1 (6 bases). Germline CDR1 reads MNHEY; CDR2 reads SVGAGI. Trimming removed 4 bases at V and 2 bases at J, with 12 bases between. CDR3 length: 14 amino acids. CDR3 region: CASSFNRDTYEQYF. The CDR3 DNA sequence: TGTGCCAGCAGTTTTAACCGGGACACCTACGAGCAGTACTTC.

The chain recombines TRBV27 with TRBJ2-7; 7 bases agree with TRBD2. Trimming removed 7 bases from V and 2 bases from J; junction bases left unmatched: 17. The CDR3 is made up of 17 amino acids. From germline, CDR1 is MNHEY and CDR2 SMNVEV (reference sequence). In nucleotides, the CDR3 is TGTGCCAGCACCCCATTTCCCCTAGCGGACAAACCCTACGAGCAGTACTTC. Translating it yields CASTPFPLADKPYEQYF.

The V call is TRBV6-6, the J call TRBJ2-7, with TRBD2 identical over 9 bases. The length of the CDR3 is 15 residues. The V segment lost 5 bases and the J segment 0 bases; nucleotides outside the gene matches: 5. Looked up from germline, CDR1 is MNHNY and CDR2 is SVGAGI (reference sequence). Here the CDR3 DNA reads TGTGCCAGCAGTCACGATAGCGGGAGCTCCTACGAGCAGTACTTC. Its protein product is CASSHDSGSSYEQYF.

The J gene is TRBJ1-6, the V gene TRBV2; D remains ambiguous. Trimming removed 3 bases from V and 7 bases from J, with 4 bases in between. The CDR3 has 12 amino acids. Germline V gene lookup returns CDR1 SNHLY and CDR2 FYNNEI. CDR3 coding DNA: TGTGCCAGCAGTGACAGGAATTCACCCCTCCACTTT. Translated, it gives CASSDRNSPLHF.

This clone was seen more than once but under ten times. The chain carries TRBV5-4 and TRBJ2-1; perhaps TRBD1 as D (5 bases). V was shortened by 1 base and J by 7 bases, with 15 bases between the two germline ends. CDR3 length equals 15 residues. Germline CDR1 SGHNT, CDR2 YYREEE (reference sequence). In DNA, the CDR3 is TGTGCCAGCAGCTTGCTAGGGGCCCACGGTAATGAGCAGTTCTTC. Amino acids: CASSLLGAHGNEQFF.

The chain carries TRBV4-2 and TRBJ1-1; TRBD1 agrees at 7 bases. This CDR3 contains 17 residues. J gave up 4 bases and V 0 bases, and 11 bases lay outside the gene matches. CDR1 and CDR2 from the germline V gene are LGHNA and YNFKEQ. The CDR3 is CASSQERGTEDVTEAFF. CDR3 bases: TGTGCCAGCAGCCAAGAGAGGGGGACAGAAGACGTCACTGAAGCTTTCTTT.

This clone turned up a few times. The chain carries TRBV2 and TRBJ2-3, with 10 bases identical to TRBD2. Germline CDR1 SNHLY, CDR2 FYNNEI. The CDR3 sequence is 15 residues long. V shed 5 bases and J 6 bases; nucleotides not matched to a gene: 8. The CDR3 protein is CASSFTSGVGDTQYF. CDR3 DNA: TGTGCCAGCAGTTTTACTAGCGGGGTAGGGGATACGCAGTATTTT.

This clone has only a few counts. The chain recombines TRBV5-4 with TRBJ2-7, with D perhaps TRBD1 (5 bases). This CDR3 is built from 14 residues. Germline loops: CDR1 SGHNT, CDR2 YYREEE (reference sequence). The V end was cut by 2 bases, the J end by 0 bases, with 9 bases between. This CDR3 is CASSFKGSSYEQYF. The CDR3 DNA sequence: TGTGCCAGCAGCTTTAAGGGGTCCTCCTACGAGCAGTACTTC.

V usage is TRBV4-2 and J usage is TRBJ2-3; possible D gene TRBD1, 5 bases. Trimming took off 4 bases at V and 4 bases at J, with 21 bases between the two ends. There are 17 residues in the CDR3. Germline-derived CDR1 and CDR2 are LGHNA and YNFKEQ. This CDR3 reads CASSRQTRGLQADTQYF. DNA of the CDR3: TGTGCCAGCAGCCGACAGACGCGCGGCTTACAGGCAGATACGCAGTATTTT.

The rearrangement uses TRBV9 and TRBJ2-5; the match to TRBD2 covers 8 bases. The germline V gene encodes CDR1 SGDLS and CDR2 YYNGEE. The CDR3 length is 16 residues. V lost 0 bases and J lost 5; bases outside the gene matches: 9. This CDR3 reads CASSVASGGGLETQYF. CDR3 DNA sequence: TGTGCCAGCAGCGTAGCTAGTGGCGGGGGGCTGGAGACCCAGTACTTC.

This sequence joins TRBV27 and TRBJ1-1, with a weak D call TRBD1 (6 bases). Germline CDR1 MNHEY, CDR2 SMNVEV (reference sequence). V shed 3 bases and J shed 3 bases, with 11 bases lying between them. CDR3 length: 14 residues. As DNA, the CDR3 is TGTGCCAGCAGTTTCAGGGGCTGGGACACTGAAGCTTTCTTT. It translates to CASSFRGWDTEAFF.

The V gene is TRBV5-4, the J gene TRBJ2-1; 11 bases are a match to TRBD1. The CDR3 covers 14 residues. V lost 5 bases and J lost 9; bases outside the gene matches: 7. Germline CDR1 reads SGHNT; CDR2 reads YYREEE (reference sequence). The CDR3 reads CASSQDRGLGEQFF. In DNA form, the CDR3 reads TGTGCCAGCAGTCAGGACAGGGGGCTGGGTGAGCAGTTCTTC. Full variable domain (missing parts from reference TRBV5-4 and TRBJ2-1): ETGVTQSPTHLIKTRGQQVTLRCSSQSGHNTVSWYQQALGQGPQFIFQYYREEENGRGNFPPRFSGLQFPNYSSELNVNALELDDSALYLCASSQDRGLGEQFFGPGTRLTVL.

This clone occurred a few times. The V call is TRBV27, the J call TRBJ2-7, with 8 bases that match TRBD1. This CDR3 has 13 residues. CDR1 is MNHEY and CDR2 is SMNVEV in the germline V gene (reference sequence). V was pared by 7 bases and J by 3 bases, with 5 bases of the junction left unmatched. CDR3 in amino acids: CASKVGTGYEQYF. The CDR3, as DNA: TGTGCCAGCAAAGTTGGGACAGGCTACGAGCAGTACTTC.

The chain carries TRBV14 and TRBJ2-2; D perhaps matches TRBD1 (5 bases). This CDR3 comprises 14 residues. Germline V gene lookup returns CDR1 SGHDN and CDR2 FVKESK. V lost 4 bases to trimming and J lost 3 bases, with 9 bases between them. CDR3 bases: TGTGCCAGCAGCCGGGGCAGGTACACCGGGGAGCTGTTTTTT. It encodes CASSRGRYTGELFF.

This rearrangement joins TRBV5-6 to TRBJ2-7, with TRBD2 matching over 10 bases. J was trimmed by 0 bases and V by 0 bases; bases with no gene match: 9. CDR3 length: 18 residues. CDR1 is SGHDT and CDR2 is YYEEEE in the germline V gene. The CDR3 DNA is TGTGCCAGCAGCTTGGGGTCTAGCGGGGGTTACCCCTCCTACGAGCAGTACTTC. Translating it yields CASSLGSSGGYPSYEQYF. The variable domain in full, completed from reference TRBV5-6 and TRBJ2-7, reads DAGVTQSPTHLIKTRGQQVTLRCSPKSGHDTVSWYQQALGQGPQFIFQYYEEEERQRGNFPDRFSGHQFPNYSSELNVNALLLGDSALYLCASSLGSSGGYPSYEQYFGPGTRLTVT.

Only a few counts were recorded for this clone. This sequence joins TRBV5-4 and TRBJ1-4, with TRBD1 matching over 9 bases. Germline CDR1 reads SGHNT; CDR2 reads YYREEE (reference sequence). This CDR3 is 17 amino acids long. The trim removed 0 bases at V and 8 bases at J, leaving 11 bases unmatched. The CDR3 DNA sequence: TGTGCCAGCAGCTTGGAAAGGACCGGGACAGGGTTGGAAAAACTGTTTTTT. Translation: CASSLERTGTGLEKLFF.

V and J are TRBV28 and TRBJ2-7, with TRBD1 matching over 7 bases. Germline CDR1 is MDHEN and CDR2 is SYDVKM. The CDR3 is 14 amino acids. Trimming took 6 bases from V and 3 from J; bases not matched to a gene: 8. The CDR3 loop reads CASRPGGPLYEQYF. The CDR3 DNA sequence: TGTGCCAGCAGACCAGGGGGTCCCCTCTACGAGCAGTACTTC.